Presented here are 13 T cell receptor beta chains from one specimen sequenced in a study of CD4+ T cells in melanoma. Assay used: immunoSEQ multiplex PCR; TCRdb lists only in-frame clones, some missing. The table records 50,000 to 60,000 clones, 60% to 80% of them present only once. The sequenced sample was tumor tissue. Every receptor here comes from a human donor with melanoma.

The chain joins TRBV30 to TRBJ2-3, with D perhaps assigned TRBD1 or TRBD2 (6 bases each). With 0 bases removed from V and 6 bases from J, the gap between germline ends came to 16 bases. Germline CDR1 and CDR2: GTSNPN and SVGIG (reference sequence). The CDR3 covers 15 residues. The DNA of the CDR3 is TGTGCCTGGAGTGTACCCGGGGGCGGGTTGGATACGCAGTATTTT. Protein: CAWSVPGGGLDTQYF.

With regard to this clone: The junction departs from the called germline gene at one end, perhaps through a read error. As DNA, the CDR3 is TGTGCTAGCAGCTATCCCAGGGTAGCTGGAAACACCATATATTTT. Translated, it gives CASSYPRVAGNTIYF. This chain links TRBV7-7 with TRBJ1-3, with a tentative D call TRBD1 (5 bases). Germline V lookup: CDR1 SSHAT, CDR2 FNYEAQ (reference sequence). The length of the CDR3 is 15 residues.

This chain connects TRBV11-2 to TRBJ2-3; 10 nucleotides agree with TRBD2. V gave up 7 bases and J gave up 4 bases; unmatched junction bases: 11. Germline-derived CDR1 and CDR2 are SGHAT and FQNNGV. This CDR3 spans 16 amino acids. CDR3 in amino acids: CASILGRSGGADTQYF. In nucleotides, the CDR3 is TGTGCCAGCATCCTAGGAAGGAGCGGGGGGGCAGATACGCAGTATTTT.

This chain's CDR3 is CASSQDLLYEQYF. The CDR3 DNA follows: TGTGCCAGCAGCCAAGATCTGCTTTACGAGCAGTACTTC. The V gene is TRBV4-2, the J gene TRBJ2-7; D is undetermined. Germline V lookup: CDR1 LGHNA, CDR2 YNFKEQ. Trimming took off 0 bases at V and 4 bases at J, with 7 bases between the two ends. The CDR3 covers 13 residues.

This rearrangement joins TRBV6-6 to TRBJ2-1, with TRBD2 matching 13 bases. J gave up 7 bases and V 4 bases, and 7 bases lay outside the gene matches. This CDR3 has 16 amino acids. CDR1 and CDR2 from the germline V gene are MNHNY and SVGAGI (reference sequence). CDR3 protein: CASSSQTSGGLNEQFF. CDR3 nucleotides: TGTGCCAGCAGTTCCCAGACTAGCGGGGGGCTGAATGAGCAGTTCTTC.

The chain recombines TRBV5-1 with TRBJ1-1; D ambiguous. V was pared by 4 bases and J by 4 bases, with 8 bases between. The germline gives CDR1 SGHRS, CDR2 YFSETQ. There are 12 residues in the CDR3. The CDR3: CASSVRGTEAFF. CDR3 nucleotides: TGCGCCAGCAGCGTAAGAGGCACTGAAGCTTTCTTT.

This clone was counted between two and nine times. V usage is TRBV6-5 and J usage is TRBJ1-6, with D possibly matching TRBD1 (5 bases). This CDR3 region has 14 residues. The germline V gene encodes CDR1 MNHEY and CDR2 SVGAGI. Between the trimmed V and J ends, which lost 2 bases and 9 bases, there was a span of 11 bases. CDR3 sequence reads: CASSYLAGSSPLHF. The CDR3 DNA follows: TGTGCCAGCAGTTACCTGGCAGGGAGTTCACCCCTCCACTTT.

The V call is TRBV4-1, the J call TRBJ1-1; D possibly corresponds to TRBD1 (6 bases). CDR3 length: 15 residues. V shed 4 bases and J shed 5 bases, with 17 bases lying between them. Germline-derived CDR1 and CDR2 are MGHRA and YSYEKL. The CDR3 protein is CASSPIQGVGTEAFF. For the CDR3, the DNA is TGCGCCAGCAGCCCGATACAGGGAGTTGGGACTGAAGCTTTCTTT.

In this sample, this clone turned up many times. The V gene is TRBV28, the J gene TRBJ1-6; D gene unclear. Germline loops: CDR1 MDHEN, CDR2 SYDVKM. V gave up 8 bases and J gave up 7 bases, with 12 bases separating them. This CDR3 region has 13 residues. The CDR3 reads CASSNHGNSPLHF. Here the CDR3 DNA reads TGTGCCAGCTCAAATCACGGGAATTCACCCCTCCACTTT.

The J gene is TRBJ2-2, the V gene TRBV19, with D possibly being TRBD2 (6 bases). CDR1 and CDR2 (germline): LNHDA, SQIVND (reference sequence). CDR3 length: 16 residues. V lost 7 bases to trimming and J lost 5 bases, with 20 bases between them. The DNA for the CDR3 is TGTGCCAGTACCGATCCACCGGGGGTGGGGACCGGGGAGCTGTTTTTT. It yields the protein CASTDPPGVGTGELFF.

The V call is TRBV5-1, the J call TRBJ1-2; 9 bases agree with TRBD1. CDR1 and CDR2 from the germline V gene are SGHRS and YFSETQ. Trimming at V came to 4 bases and at J to 4 bases, leaving 8 bases not matched to a gene. This CDR3 is built from 15 residues. The CDR3 protein is CASSEKGQGTYGYTF. The CDR3 DNA sequence: TGCGCCAGCAGCGAGAAGGGACAGGGAACCTATGGCTACACCTTC. The full variable domain, completed using reference TRBV5-1 and TRBJ1-2, is KAGVTQTPRYLIKTRGQQVTLSCSPISGHRSVSWYQQTPGQGLQFLFEYFSETQRNKGNFPGRFSGRQFSNSRSEMNVSTLELGDSALYLCASSEKGQGTYGYTFGSGTRLTVV.

This clone was seen a handful of times. J is TRBJ1-2 and V is TRBV7-6, with a possible D match to TRBD1 (5 bases). V dropped 5 bases and J dropped 2 bases, with 6 bases sitting between them. This CDR3 contains 12 residues. Germline CDR1 and CDR2: SGHVS and FNYEAQ. Here the CDR3 DNA reads TGTGCCAGCAGCCCAGGGAACTATGGCTACACCTTC. The encoded protein is CASSPGNYGYTF. Together with reference TRBV7-6 and TRBJ1-2, the CDR3 gives the full variable domain: GAGVSQSPRYKVTKRGQDVALRCDPISGHVSLYWYRQALGQGPEFLTYFNYEAQQDKSGLPNDRFSAERPEGSISTLTIQRTEQRDSAMYRCASSPGNYGYTFGSGTRLTVV.

The rearrangement uses TRBV4-2 and TRBJ2-2; 10 nucleotides line up with TRBD2. The CDR3 contains 14 residues. V shed 3 bases and J 8 bases; nucleotides not matched to a gene: 3. Germline V gives CDR1 LGHNA, CDR2 YNFKEQ. The CDR3 region has the DNA TGTGCCAGCAGCCAGGCTAGCGGGGGAGGGGAGCTGTTTTTT. Its translation is CASSQASGGGELFF.